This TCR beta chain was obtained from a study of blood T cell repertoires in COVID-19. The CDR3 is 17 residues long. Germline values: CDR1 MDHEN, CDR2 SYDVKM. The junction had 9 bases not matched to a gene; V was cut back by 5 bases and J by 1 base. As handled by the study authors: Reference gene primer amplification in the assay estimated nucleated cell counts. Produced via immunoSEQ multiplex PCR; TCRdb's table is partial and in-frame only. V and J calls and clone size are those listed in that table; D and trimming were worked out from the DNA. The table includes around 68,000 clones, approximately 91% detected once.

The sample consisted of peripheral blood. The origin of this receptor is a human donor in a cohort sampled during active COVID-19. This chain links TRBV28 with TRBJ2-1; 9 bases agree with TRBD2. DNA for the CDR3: TGTGCCAGCAGTCCAGGTACTAGCGGGCGATCCTACAATGAGCAGTTCTTC. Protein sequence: CASSPGTSGRSYNEQFF.